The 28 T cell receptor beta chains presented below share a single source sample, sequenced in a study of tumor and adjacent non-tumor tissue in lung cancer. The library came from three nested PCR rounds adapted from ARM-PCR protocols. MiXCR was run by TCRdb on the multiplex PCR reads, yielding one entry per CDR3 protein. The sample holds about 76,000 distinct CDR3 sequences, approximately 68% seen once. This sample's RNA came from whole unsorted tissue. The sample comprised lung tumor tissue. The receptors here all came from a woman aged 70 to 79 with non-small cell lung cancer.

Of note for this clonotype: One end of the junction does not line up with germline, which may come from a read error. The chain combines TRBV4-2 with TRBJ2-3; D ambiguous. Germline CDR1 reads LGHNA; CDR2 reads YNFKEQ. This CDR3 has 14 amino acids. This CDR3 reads CASSQDRTADMQYF. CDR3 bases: TGTGCCAGCAGTCAAGATCGTACCGCAGATATGCAGTATTTT.

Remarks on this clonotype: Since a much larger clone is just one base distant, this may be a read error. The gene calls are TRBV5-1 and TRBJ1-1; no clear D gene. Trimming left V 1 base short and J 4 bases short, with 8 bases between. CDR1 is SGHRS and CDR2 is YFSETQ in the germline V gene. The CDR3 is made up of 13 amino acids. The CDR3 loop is CASSLCMPTEAFF. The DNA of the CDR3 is TGCGCCAGCAGCTTGTGCATGCCCACTGAAGCTTTCTTT.

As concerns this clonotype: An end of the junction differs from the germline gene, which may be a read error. This CDR3 reads CASSSMGVYQPQHF. The CDR3 DNA reads TGTGCCAGCAGTTCCATGGGGGTCTATCAACCCCAGCATTTT. V is TRBV12-3 or TRBV12-4 and J is TRBJ1-5; weak D call: TRBD1 (5 bases). This CDR3 spans 14 amino acids.

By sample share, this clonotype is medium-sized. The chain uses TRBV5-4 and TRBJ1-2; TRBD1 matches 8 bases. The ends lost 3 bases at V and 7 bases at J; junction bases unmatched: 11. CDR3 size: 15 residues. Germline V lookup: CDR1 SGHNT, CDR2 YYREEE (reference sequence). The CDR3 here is CASSSGQVAVGGYTF. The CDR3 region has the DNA TGTGCCAGCAGCTCGGGACAGGTGGCGGTTGGTGGCTACACCTTC.

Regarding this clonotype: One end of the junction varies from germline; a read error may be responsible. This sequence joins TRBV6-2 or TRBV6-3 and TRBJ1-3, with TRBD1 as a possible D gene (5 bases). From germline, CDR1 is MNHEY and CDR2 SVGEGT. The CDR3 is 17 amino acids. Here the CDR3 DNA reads TGTGCCAGCAGATCTGATTTAATGGGGCGCCATGGAAACGCCATATATTTT. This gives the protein CASRSDLMGRHGNAIYF.

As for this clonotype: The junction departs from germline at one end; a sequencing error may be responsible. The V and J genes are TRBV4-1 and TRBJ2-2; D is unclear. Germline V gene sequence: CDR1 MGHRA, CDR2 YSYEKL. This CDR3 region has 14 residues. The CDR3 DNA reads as TGCGCCTGCAGCCAAGGAACTTCCACCGGGGAGCTGTTTTTT. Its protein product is CACSQGTSTGELFF.

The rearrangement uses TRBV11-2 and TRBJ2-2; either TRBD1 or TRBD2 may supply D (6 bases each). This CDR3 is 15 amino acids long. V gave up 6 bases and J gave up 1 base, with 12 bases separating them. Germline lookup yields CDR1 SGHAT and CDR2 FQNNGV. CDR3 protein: CASRGGIQNTGELFF. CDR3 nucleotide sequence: TGTGCCAGCAGAGGGGGGATCCAGAACACCGGGGAGCTGTTTTTT.

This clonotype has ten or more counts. This chain's CDR3 is CASSQVQTSGYSYNEQFF. The CDR3 DNA follows: TGCGCCAGCAGCCAAGTCCAGACTAGCGGATACTCCTACAATGAGCAGTTCTTC. V gene TRBV4-1 combines with J gene TRBJ2-1; 9 bases are a match to TRBD2. The germline gives CDR1 MGHRA, CDR2 YSYEKL. The trim removed 1 base at V and 0 bases at J, leaving 7 bases unmatched. There are 18 residues in the CDR3.

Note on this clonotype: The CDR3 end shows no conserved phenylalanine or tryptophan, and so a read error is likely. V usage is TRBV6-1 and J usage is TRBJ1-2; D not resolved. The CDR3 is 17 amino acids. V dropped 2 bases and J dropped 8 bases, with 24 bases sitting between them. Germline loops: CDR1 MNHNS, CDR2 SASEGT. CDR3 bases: TGTGCCAGCAGTGAATCGCACCGGGCATCGCAAAAAGGGGGCTACACCCTC. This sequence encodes CASSESHRASQKGGYTL.

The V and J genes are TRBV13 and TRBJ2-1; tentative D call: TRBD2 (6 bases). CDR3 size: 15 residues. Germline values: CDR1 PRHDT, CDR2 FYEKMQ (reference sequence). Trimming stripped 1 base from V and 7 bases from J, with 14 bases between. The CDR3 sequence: CASSLVPPGVNEQFF. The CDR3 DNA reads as TGTGCCAGCAGCTTAGTACCACCGGGAGTTAATGAGCAGTTCTTC.

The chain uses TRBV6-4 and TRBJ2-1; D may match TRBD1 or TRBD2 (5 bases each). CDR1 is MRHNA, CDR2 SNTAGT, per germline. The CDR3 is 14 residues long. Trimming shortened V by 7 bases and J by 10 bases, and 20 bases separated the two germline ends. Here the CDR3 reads CASTPWGYANEQFF. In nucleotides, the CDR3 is TGTGCCAGCACGCCGTGGGGGTACGCCAACGAGCAGTTCTTC.

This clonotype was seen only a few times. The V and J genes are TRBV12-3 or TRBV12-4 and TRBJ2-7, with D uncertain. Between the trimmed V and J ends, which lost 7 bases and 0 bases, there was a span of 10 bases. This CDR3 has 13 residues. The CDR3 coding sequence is TGTGCCAGCATCGTCAGTTCCTCCTACGAGCAGTACTTC. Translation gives CASIVSSSYEQYF.

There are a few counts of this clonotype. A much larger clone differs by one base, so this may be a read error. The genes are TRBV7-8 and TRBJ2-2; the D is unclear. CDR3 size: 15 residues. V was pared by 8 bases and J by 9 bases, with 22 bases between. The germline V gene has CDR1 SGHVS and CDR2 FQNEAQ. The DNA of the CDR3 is TGTGCCAGCTGCTCCGCCCCTGACCTCCCGCGGGAGCTGTTTTTT. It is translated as CASCSAPDLPRELFF.

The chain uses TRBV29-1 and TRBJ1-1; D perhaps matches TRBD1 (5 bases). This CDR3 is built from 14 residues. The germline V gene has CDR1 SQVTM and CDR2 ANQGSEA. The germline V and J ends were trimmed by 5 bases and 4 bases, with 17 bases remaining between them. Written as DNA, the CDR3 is TGCAGCGTTAGAGGAGGAGGGGAGGGCACTGAAGCTTTCTTT. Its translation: CSVRGGGEGTEAFF.

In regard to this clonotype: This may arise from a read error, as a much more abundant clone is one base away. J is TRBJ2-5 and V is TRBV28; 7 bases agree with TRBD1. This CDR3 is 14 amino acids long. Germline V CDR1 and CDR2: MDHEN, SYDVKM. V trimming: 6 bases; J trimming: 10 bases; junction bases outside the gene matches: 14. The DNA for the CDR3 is TGTGCCAGCAGACCCCCGGGACAGAGGGATGACCAGTACTTC. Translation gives CASRPPGQRDDQYF.

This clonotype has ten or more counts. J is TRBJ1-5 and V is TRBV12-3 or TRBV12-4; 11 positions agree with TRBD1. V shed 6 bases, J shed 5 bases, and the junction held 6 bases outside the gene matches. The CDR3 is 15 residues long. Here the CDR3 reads CASRRTGGDHQPQHF. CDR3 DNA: TGTGCCAGCAGAAGGACAGGGGGCGACCATCAGCCCCAGCATTTT.

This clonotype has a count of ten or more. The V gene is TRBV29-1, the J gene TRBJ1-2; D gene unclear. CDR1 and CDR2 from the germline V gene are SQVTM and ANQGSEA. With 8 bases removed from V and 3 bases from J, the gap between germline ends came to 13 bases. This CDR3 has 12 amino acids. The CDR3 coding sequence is TGCAGCCCGGTCCGGCAGGACTATGGCTACACCTTC. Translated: CSPVRQDYGYTF.

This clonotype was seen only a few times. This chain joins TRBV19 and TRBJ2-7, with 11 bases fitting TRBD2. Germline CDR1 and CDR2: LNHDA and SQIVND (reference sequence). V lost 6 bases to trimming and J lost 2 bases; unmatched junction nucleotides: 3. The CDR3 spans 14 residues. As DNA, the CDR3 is TGTGCCAGTAGCGGGACTAGCGGACCCTACGAGCAGTACTTC. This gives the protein CASSGTSGPYEQYF.

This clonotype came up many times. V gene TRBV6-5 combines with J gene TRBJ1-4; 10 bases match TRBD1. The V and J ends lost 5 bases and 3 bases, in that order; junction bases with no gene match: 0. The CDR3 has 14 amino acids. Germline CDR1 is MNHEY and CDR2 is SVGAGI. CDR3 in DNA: TGTGCCAGCAGTGGGACAGGGGCTAATGAAAAACTGTTTTTT. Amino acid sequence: CASSGTGANEKLFF.

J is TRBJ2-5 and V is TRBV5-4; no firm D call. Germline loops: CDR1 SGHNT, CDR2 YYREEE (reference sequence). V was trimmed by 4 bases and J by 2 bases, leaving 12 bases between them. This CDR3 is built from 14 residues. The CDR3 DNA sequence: TGTGCCAGCAGCATCCTAGTGGTTCAAGAGACCCAGTACTTC. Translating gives CASSILVVQETQYF.

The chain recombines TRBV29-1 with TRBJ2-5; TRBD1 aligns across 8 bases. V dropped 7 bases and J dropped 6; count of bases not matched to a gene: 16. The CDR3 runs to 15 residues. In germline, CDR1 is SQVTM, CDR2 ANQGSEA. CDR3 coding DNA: TGCAGCGACACAGACATCCGGACAGGGAAAAAGACCCAGTACTTC. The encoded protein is CSDTDIRTGKKTQYF.

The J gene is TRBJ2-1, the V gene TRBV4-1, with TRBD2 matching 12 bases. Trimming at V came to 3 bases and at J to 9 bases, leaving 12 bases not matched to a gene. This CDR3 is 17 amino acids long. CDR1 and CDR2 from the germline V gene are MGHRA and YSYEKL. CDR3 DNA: TGCGCCAGCAGCCATACGGGACTAGCGGGCCATCACATTGAGCAGTTCTTC. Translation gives CASSHTGLAGHHIEQFF.

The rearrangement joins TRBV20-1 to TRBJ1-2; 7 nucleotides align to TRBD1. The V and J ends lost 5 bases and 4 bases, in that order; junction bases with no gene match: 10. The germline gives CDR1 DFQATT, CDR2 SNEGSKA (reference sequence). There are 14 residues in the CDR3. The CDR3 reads CSADVQGIAYGYTF. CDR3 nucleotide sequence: TGCAGTGCTGACGTACAGGGGATCGCCTATGGCTACACCTTC.

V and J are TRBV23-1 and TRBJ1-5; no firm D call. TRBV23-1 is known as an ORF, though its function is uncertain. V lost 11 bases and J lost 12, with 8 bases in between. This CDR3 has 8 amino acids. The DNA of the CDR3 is TGCGCCGGGAGGCACCAGCATTTT. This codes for CAGRHQHF.

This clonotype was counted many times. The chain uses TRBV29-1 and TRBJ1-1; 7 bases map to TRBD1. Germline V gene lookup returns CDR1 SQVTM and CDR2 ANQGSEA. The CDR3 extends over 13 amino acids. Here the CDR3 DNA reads TGCAGGGTCGGAGACAGGGAAGGAAGGGGAGCTTTCTTT. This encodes CRVGDREGRGAFF. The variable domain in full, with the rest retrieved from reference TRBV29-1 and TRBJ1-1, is SAVISQKPSRDICQRGTSLTIQCQVDSQVTMMFWYRQQPGQSLTLIATANQGSEATYESGFVIDKFPISRPNLTFSTLTVSNMSPEDSSIYLCRVGDREGRGAFFGQGTRLTVV.

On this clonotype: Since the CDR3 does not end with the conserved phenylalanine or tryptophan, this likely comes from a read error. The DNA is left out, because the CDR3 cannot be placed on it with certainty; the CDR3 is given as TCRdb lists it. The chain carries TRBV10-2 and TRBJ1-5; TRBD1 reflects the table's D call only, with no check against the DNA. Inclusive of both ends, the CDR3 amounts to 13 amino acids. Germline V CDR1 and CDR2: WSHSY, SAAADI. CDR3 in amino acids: CTITGHLNQPQRS.

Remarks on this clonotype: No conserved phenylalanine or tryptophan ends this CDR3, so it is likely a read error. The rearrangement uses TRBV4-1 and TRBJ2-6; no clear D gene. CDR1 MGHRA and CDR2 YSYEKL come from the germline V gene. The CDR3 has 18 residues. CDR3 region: CACSPNKKWDAGANVLTS. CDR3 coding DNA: TGCGCCTGCAGCCCCAACAAGAAGTGGGATGCTGGGGCCAACGTCCTGACTTCC.

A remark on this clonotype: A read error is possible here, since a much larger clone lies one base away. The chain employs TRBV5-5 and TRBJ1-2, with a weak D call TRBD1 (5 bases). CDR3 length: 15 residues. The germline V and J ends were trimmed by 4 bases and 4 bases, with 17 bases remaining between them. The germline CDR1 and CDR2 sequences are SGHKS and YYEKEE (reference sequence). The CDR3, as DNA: TGTGCCAGCAGCATTGCCGGGACTAAGCTCTATGGCTACACCTTC. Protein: CASSIAGTKLYGYTF.